This entry is about one T cell receptor beta chain. Its antigen remains unknown. Source study methods: CDR3 was compared across clinicopathological groups, and the resulting differences were used to build a distant-metastasis classifier for papillary thyroid cancer. Using MiXCR, TCRdb reanalyzed the PCR reads. The V and J calls were determined by TCRdb, not by the authors. The sample records some 25,000 clones, 15% to 20% being singletons. This sample was included in a study of metastatic and nonmetastatic thyroid tumors. Study results and caveats: Relative to benign nodules, malignant thyroid tumors were reportedly characterized by significantly elevated TCR beta diversity in blood and tumor.

V dropped 4 bases and J dropped 5 bases, with 20 bases sitting between them. CDR1 MNHEY and CDR2 SVGAGI come from the germline V gene. The CDR3 runs to 16 residues. Among the patients, none had received any treatment before thyroid surgery. The chain recombines TRBV6-5 with TRBJ2-5; TRBD1 or TRBD2 may be the D gene (6 bases each). The sample was blood. This receptor was identified in a male donor with papillary thyroid cancer or a benign thyroid nodule (not recorded which). Some clones in this sample may be carry-over from other donors' samples. The CDR3 sequence: CASSLPPRGARETQYF. In DNA, the CDR3 is TGTGCCAGCAGTTTACCGCCTAGGGGGGCGAGGGAGACCCAGTACTTC.